This TCR beta chain is drawn from a study of T cells after yellow fever vaccination. Whole-study findings and limits: In FACS-sorted repertoires, abundant clonotypes from the bulk population could appear as contaminants.

MiXCR, applied by TCRdb to the 5' RACE reads, yields one record per CDR3 protein. The sample contains tens of thousands of distinct CDR3 sequences, roughly a tenth of which appear only once. This clonotype was seen ten or more times. CDR1 is KGHSH, CDR2 LQKENI, per germline. This CDR3 is 15 amino acids long. The V segment lost 3 bases and the J segment 5 bases; nucleotides outside the gene matches: 9. The clonotype originates from a man aged 18 to 35 who received the YFV17D yellow fever vaccine. This sample comprised PBMCs, either bulk or a sorted T-cell subset (CD4+, CD8+, memory, or dextramer-sorted; not recorded which), obtained approximately 16 days after the first yellow fever vaccination. The chain couples TRBV18 to TRBJ2-5; TRBD1 agrees at 7 bases. The CDR3 reads CASSPNRGGSETQYF. CDR3 DNA sequence: TGTGCCAGCTCACCCAACAGGGGTGGTTCTGAGACCCAGTACTTC.